The 21 T cell receptor beta chains below come from one sample, sequenced in a study of early T cells in non-severe SARS-CoV-2 infection. TCRdb reanalysed the 5' RACE reads using MiXCR and keeps one entry per CDR3 protein. The sample gives more than 40,000 distinct CDR3 sequences, 7% to 8% of which show up once; more than 7.5% is in the top ten. The sample comprised whole blood. Receptor source: an adult who was a healthcare worker with PCR-confirmed SARS-CoV-2 infection or an uninfected control (not recorded which).

This clonotype was counted between two and nine times. The chain links TRBV7-2 to TRBJ2-6; 8 bases line up with TRBD2. With 5 bases clipped from V and 0 bases from J, the junction kept 24 bases outside the gene matches. This CDR3 has 23 residues. Germline V gives CDR1 SGHTA, CDR2 FQGNSA. The CDR3 DNA follows: TGTGCCAGCAGCAAACCCTTCAAAACTAAAGCGGGGGAAACCTTCTCTGGGGCCAACGTCCTGACTTTC. It encodes CASSKPFKTKAGETFSGANVLTF.

This clonotype was seen a handful of times. The rearrangement links TRBV28 to TRBJ2-7; D perhaps matches TRBD2 (6 bases). The CDR3 consists of 16 residues. Per germline, CDR1 MDHEN and CDR2 SYDVKM. The V gene lost 6 bases and the J gene lost 0 bases, with 18 bases spanning the gap. This CDR3 is CASRSTGLPSSYEQYF. The CDR3 DNA reads TGTGCCAGCAGGTCTACGGGACTCCCGAGCTCCTACGAGCAGTACTTC.

The CDR3 DNA reads TGTGCCAGCAGTTCCTCCCGGACTAGCGGGGGGCCTATTTCCTACGAGCAGTACTTC. Its translation is CASSSSRTSGGPISYEQYF. The rearrangement links TRBV6-2 or TRBV6-3 to TRBJ2-7; 14 bases line up with TRBD2. The CDR3 sequence is 19 residues long. V was pared by 4 bases and J by 1 base, with 12 bases of the junction left unmatched. Germline V CDR1 and CDR2: MNHEY, SVGEGT.

This clonotype was seen once. The CDR3 DNA sequence: TGCAGCGTCAAGTACGGCCAAGAGACCCAGTACTTC. Amino acids: CSVKYGQETQYF. The rearrangement links TRBV29-1 to TRBJ2-5; D unresolved. There are 12 residues in the CDR3. V was cut by 6 bases and J by 1 base, with 9 bases left in between. The germline V gene encodes CDR1 SQVTM and CDR2 ANQGSEA.

The rearrangement links TRBV7-2 to TRBJ2-5; D uncertain. CDR1 and CDR2 from the germline V gene are SGHTA and FQGNSA. The V gene lost 7 bases and the J gene lost 3 bases, with 6 bases spanning the gap. There are 11 residues in the CDR3. The DNA of the CDR3 is TGTGCCAGCACCCTCAAAGAGACCCAGTACTTC. Translating it yields CASTLKETQYF. The complete variable domain, with remaining parts taken from reference TRBV7-2 and TRBJ2-5, reads GAGVSQSPSNKVTEKGKDVELRCDPISGHTALYWYRQSLGQGLEFLIYFQGNSAPDKSGLPSDRFSAERTGGSVSTLTIQRTQQEDSAVYLCASTLKETQYFGPGTRLLVL.

This clonotype was seen only a few times. The chain carries TRBV6-2 or TRBV6-3 and TRBJ1-6, with TRBD1 as a possible D gene (5 bases). The CDR3 spans 21 residues. CDR1 is MNHEY, CDR2 SVGEGT, per germline. Trimming stripped 5 bases from V and 8 bases from J, with 34 bases between. CDR3 nucleotide sequence: TGTGCCAGCAGTCCTCTCATCGAAGCGTGGGTCCGGTCAGGGAAGGATTCACCCCTCCACTTT. It specifies CASSPLIEAWVRSGKDSPLHF.

This clonotype turned up a few times. The CDR3 DNA follows: TGTGCCAGCAGTTTCAGGGCTGGCTATGGCTACACCTTC. It encodes CASSFRAGYGYTF. The chain combines TRBV27 with TRBJ1-2; D might be TRBD1 (5 bases). Trimming took 3 bases from V and 4 from J, leaving 9 bases between them. The CDR3 runs 13 residues. Germline V gene lookup returns CDR1 MNHEY and CDR2 SMNVEV (reference sequence).

In this sample, this clonotype turned up many times. The rearrangement links TRBV5-4 to TRBJ2-2; tentative D call: TRBD1 (5 bases). With 0 bases removed from V and 2 bases from J, the gap between germline ends came to 8 bases. Germline assignment: CDR1 SGHNT and CDR2 YYREEE (reference sequence). The CDR3 is 15 residues long. CDR3 nucleotide sequence: TGTGCCAGCAGCTTGGAAGGGGTTAACACCGGGGAGCTGTTTTTT. It translates to CASSLEGVNTGELFF.

Ten or more counts support this clonotype. V usage is TRBV12-3 or TRBV12-4 and J usage is TRBJ1-3; 9 nucleotides align to TRBD1. The CDR3 contains 14 residues. The junction had 6 bases not matched to a gene; V was cut back by 8 bases and J by 4 bases. DNA for the CDR3: TGTGCCAGCGGGGACAGGGAAGAGGGAAACACCATATATTTT. Residues: CASGDREEGNTIYF.

In its sample, this clonotype was seen many times. This chain joins TRBV7-2 and TRBJ1-1; no firm D call. Trimming left V 6 bases short and J 2 bases short, with 16 bases between. There are 15 residues in the CDR3. Germline CDR1 SGHTA, CDR2 FQGNSA. The CDR3 DNA reads TGTGCCAGCAGTGAGATCGGGCAGCTTAACACTGAAGCTTTCTTT. Residues: CASSEIGQLNTEAFF.

This chain uses TRBV13 with TRBJ2-7; possible D gene TRBD1, 5 bases. CDR3 length equals 14 residues. Trimming shortened V by 5 bases and J by 0 bases, and 11 bases separated the two germline ends. The germline gives CDR1 PRHDT, CDR2 FYEKMQ (reference sequence). CDR3 in DNA: TGTGCCAGCAGCCTCGACAGCACCTCCTACGAGCAGTACTTC. It is translated as CASSLDSTSYEQYF. The whole variable domain, filled in from reference TRBV13 and TRBJ2-7, reads AAGVIQSPRHLIKEKRETATLKCYPIPRHDTVYWYQQGPGQDPQFLISFYEKMQSDKGSIPDRFSAQQFSDYHSELNMSSLELGDSALYFCASSLDSTSYEQYFGPGTRLTVT.

There are many counts of this clonotype. The V gene is TRBV5-5, the J gene TRBJ1-1; no firm D call. Between the trimmed V and J ends, which lost 6 bases and 1 base, there was a span of 10 bases. This CDR3 region has 13 residues. Germline values: CDR1 SGHKS, CDR2 YYEKEE (reference sequence). Here the CDR3 DNA reads TGTGCCAGCACACTAACTCCGAACACTGAAGCTTTCTTT. Its protein product is CASTLTPNTEAFF. The full variable domain, rest sourced from reference TRBV5-5 and TRBJ1-1, is DAGVTQSPTHLIKTRGQQVTLRCSPISGHKSVSWYQQVLGQGPQFIFQYYEKEERGRGNFPDRFSARQFPNYSSELNVNALLLGDSALYLCASTLTPNTEAFFGQGTRLTVV.

There are a few counts of this clonotype. The V call is TRBV28, the J call TRBJ1-4; TRBD1 matches at 9 bases. Germline V gene lookup returns CDR1 MDHEN and CDR2 SYDVKM. The trim removed 3 bases at V and 5 bases at J, leaving 7 bases unmatched. This CDR3 is 16 amino acids long. The CDR3: CASSFGGGQGNEKLFF. The CDR3, as DNA: TGTGCCAGCAGTTTCGGGGGGGGACAGGGAAATGAAAAACTGTTTTTT. Full variable domain (outside the CDR3, taken from reference TRBV28 and TRBJ1-4): DVKVTQSSRYLVKRTGEKVFLECVQDMDHENMFWYRQDPGLGLRLIYFSYDVKMKEKGDIPEGYSVSREKKERFSLILESASTNQTSMYLCASSFGGGQGNEKLFFGSGTQLSVL.

Ten or more counts support this clonotype. The V gene is TRBV7-9, the J gene TRBJ2-3; TRBD2 aligns across 9 bases. CDR1 and CDR2 (germline): SEHNR, FQNEAQ (reference sequence). This CDR3 comprises 16 residues. Germline trimming cut 8 bases from V and 2 bases from J; bases unmatched to any gene: 11. In DNA, the CDR3 is TGTGCCAGCGGAGAAGGGCTAGCGGGATACACAGATACGCAGTATTTT. Its translation: CASGEGLAGYTDTQYF.

A few counts support this clonotype. This sequence joins TRBV29-1 and TRBJ1-1; D not resolved. This CDR3 comprises 14 residues. Germline V gene sequence: CDR1 SQVTM, CDR2 ANQGSEA. V was clipped by 4 bases and J by 0 bases, with 12 bases between them. The CDR3: CSVGKSYMNTEAFF. The CDR3 nucleotides are TGCAGCGTTGGTAAAAGCTATATGAACACTGAAGCTTTCTTT.

This clonotype has a handful of counts. This sequence joins TRBV10-3 and TRBJ1-6; D possibly corresponds to TRBD1 (5 bases). Germline V lookup: CDR1 ENHRY, CDR2 SYGVKD. V gave up 9 bases and J gave up 5 bases, with 14 bases separating them. CDR3 length: 14 amino acids. CDR3 sequence (DNA): TGTGCCATTAAAGACAGCACGGATAATTCACCCCTCCACTTT. Translation: CAIKDSTDNSPLHF.

This rearrangement joins TRBV7-9 to TRBJ2-7; weak D call: TRBD1 (5 bases). V lost 1 base to trimming and J lost 0 bases, with 7 bases between them. This CDR3 region has 14 residues. Germline CDR1 is SEHNR and CDR2 is FQNEAQ (reference sequence). The DNA for the CDR3 is TGTGCCAGCAGCTTAGTGCAGGGCTCCTACGAGCAGTACTTC. It translates to CASSLVQGSYEQYF. The variable domain in full, with the rest retrieved from reference TRBV7-9 and TRBJ2-7, is DTGVSQNPRHKITKRGQNVTFRCDPISEHNRLYWYRQTLGQGPEFLTYFQNEAQLEKSRLLSDRFSAERPKGSFSTLEIQRTEQGDSAMYLCASSLVQGSYEQYFGPGTRLTVT.

This clonotype was counted a few times. The V gene is TRBV9, the J gene TRBJ1-1, with D unclear. The CDR3 length is 14 residues. V was shortened by 0 bases and J by 1 base, with 7 bases between the two germline ends. CDR1 and CDR2 from the germline V gene are SGDLS and YYNGEE. CDR3 coding DNA: TGTGCCAGCAGCGTAGGCTTATGGAACACTGAAGCTTTCTTT. Its translation is CASSVGLWNTEAFF.

This clonotype came up a few times. J is TRBJ2-1 and V is TRBV7-6; 7 positions agree with TRBD2. Germline CDR1 reads SGHVS; CDR2 reads FNYEAQ. V lost 5 bases to trimming and J lost 4 bases; unmatched junction nucleotides: 14. This CDR3 is 17 amino acids long. This chain's CDR3 is CASSPPNGLADYNEQFF. The CDR3 DNA sequence: TGTGCCAGCAGCCCCCCAAACGGGCTAGCGGATTACAATGAGCAGTTCTTC.

Many counts were recorded for this clonotype. Here the CDR3 DNA reads TGTGCCACCAGCAGACCTCTTTCCAATACCTACGAGCAGTACTTC. This sequence encodes CATSRPLSNTYEQYF. The chain couples TRBV15 to TRBJ2-7, with unresolved D. The CDR3 totals 15 residues. Germline CDR1 is LNHNV and CDR2 is YYDKDF (reference sequence). Trimming shortened V by 2 bases and J by 2 bases, and 13 bases separated the two germline ends.

This clonotype was detected a few times. V gene TRBV27 combines with J gene TRBJ1-3; D remains unclear. V lost 6 bases and J 0 bases, leaving 9 bases between the germline ends. This CDR3 comprises 14 residues. Germline V gene sequence: CDR1 MNHEY, CDR2 SMNVEV (reference sequence). The CDR3 is CASSYDGSGNTIYF. CDR3 sequence (DNA): TGTGCCAGCAGCTACGACGGCTCTGGAAACACCATATATTTT.